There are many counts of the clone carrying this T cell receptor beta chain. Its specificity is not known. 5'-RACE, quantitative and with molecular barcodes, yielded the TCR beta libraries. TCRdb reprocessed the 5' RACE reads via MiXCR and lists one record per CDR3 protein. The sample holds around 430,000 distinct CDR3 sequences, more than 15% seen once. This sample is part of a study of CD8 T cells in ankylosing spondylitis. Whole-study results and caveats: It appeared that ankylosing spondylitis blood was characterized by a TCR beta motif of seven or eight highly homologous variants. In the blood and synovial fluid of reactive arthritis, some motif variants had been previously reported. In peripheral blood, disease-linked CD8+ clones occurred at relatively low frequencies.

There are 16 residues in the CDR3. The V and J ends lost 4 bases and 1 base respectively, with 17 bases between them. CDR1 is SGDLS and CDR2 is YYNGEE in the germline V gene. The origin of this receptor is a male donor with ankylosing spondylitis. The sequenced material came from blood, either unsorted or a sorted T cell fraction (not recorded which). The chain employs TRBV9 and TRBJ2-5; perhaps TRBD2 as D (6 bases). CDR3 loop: CASSPRHGTLQETQYF. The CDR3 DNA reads TGTGCCAGCAGCCCGCGTCACGGGACTCTCCAAGAGACCCAGTACTTC.